Listed here are 21 T cell receptor beta chains from one sample, sequenced in a study of CD8+ T cells in alopecia areata. cDNA serving as the sequencing template came from extracted, reverse transcribed RNA. Only in-frame clones appear in the TCRdb table, and some are missing; sequencing was by immunoSEQ multiplex PCR. This table holds some 110,000 clones, more than 30% found once. Sequenced sample: CD4+ T cells sorted from blood. The receptors shown here come from a human donor with alopecia areata.

The CDR3 DNA follows: TGCGCCAGCAGCCGGCCGACACCGAGCTACGAGCAGTACTTC. Its translation is CASSRPTPSYEQYF. V and J are TRBV5-1 and TRBJ2-7; D is unclear. V was clipped by 4 bases and J by 3 bases, with 14 bases between them. This CDR3 is 14 amino acids long. The germline CDR1 and CDR2 sequences are SGHRS and YFSETQ.

A few counts support this clone. The chain combines TRBV29-1 with TRBJ1-5; D might be TRBD1 (6 bases). CDR3 size: 15 residues. Trimming took 4 bases from V and 0 from J, leaving 13 bases between them. Looked up from germline, CDR1 is SQVTM and CDR2 is ANQGSEA. CDR3 protein: CSVGGAGNSNQPQHF. CDR3 coding DNA: TGCAGCGTTGGGGGGGCAGGGAATAGCAATCAGCCCCAGCATTTT.

The chain combines TRBV29-1 with TRBJ2-3; D may be TRBD1 (5 bases). The CDR3 length is 14 residues. V gave up 1 base and J gave up 2 bases, with 10 bases separating them. Germline values: CDR1 SQVTM, CDR2 ANQGSEA. CDR3 amino acids: CSVEGGDTTDTQYF. The CDR3 DNA reads as TGCAGCGTTGAAGGGGGCGATACCACAGATACGCAGTATTTT.

This clone was seen only a few times. Written as DNA, the CDR3 is TGTGCCTGGAGTCGCAACCGCGGGGGAGCATGGCAGTACTTC. Translating it yields CAWSRNRGGAWQYF. This sequence joins TRBV30 and TRBJ2-7, with 7 bases fitting TRBD2. The CDR3 is 14 amino acids. From germline, CDR1 is GTSNPN and CDR2 SVGIG (reference sequence). The V segment lost 2 bases and the J segment 9 bases; nucleotides outside the gene matches: 13.

The chain carries TRBV4-1 and TRBJ2-1; TRBD2 matches 12 bases. Looked up from germline, CDR1 is MGHRA and CDR2 is YSYEKL. This CDR3 has 18 amino acids. Trimming took 4 bases from V and 5 from J; bases not matched to a gene: 12. This CDR3 reads CASSLGLAGFRVNNEQFF. DNA of the CDR3: TGCGCCAGCAGCCTCGGACTAGCGGGATTTAGAGTTAACAATGAGCAGTTCTTC.

This clone was counted between two and nine times. This chain connects TRBV2 to TRBJ2-6; TRBD1 is a possible D gene (5 bases). Trimming left V 6 bases short and J 2 bases short, with 8 bases between. The CDR3 is 14 amino acids. CDR1 and CDR2 (germline): SNHLY, FYNNEI. The CDR3, as DNA: TGTGCCAGCAGCTCAGGGACTGGGGCCAACGTCCTGACTTTC. This sequence encodes CASSSGTGANVLTF.

This rearrangement joins TRBV29-1 to TRBJ1-4; TRBD1 matches at 7 bases. Germline trimming cut 7 bases from V and 8 bases from J; bases unmatched to any gene: 10. Germline CDR1 and CDR2: SQVTM and ANQGSEA. This CDR3 has 13 amino acids. In nucleotides, the CDR3 is TGCAGCGGGAACAGGGGTTCGGAAGAAAAACTGTTTTTT. Its protein is CSGNRGSEEKLFF. Supplemented by reference TRBV29-1 and TRBJ1-4, the full variable domain reads SAVISQKPSRDICQRGTSLTIQCQVDSQVTMMFWYRQQPGQSLTLIATANQGSEATYESGFVIDKFPISRPNLTFSTLTVSNMSPEDSSIYLCSGNRGSEEKLFFGSGTQLSVL.

The chain is built from TRBV19 and TRBJ2-6, with D possibly matching TRBD2 (6 bases). The CDR3 has 15 residues. Deletions cut 7 bases from V and 4 bases from J, with 14 bases between. In germline, CDR1 is LNHDA, CDR2 SQIVND (reference sequence). CDR3 sequence: CASKDYSIGANVLTF. CDR3 bases: TGTGCCAGTAAGGACTACAGTATAGGGGCCAACGTCCTGACTTTC.

The chain links TRBV27 to TRBJ2-5; D ambiguous. The CDR3 length is 10 residues. Trimming removed 9 bases at V and 2 bases at J, with 4 bases between. Germline CDR1 is MNHEY and CDR2 is SMNVEV (reference sequence). CDR3 in DNA: TGTGCCAGGGTTCAAGAGACCCAGTACTTC. As protein: CARVQETQYF.

This clone appeared a few times. The rearrangement uses TRBV19 and TRBJ1-5; 7 bases match TRBD1. CDR3 length equals 14 residues. Per the germline V gene, CDR1 is LNHDA and CDR2 is SQIVND (reference sequence). Trimming cost V 4 bases and J 4 bases; bases outside gene matches: 4. The chain's CDR3 is CASSNLQGNQPQHF. The CDR3 DNA sequence: TGTGCCAGTAGTAACTTACAGGGGAATCAGCCCCAGCATTTT.

The chain joins TRBV30 to TRBJ1-5; D ambiguous. Trimming stripped 2 bases from V and 3 bases from J, with 8 bases between. The CDR3 is 13 amino acids. Looked up from germline, CDR1 is GTSNPN and CDR2 is SVGIG (reference sequence). Here the CDR3 DNA reads TGTGCCTGGAGTCGGCACATCAATCAGCCCCAGCATTTT. Its translation: CAWSRHINQPQHF. The variable domain in full, completed from reference TRBV30 and TRBJ1-5, reads SQTIHQWPATLVQPVGSPLSLECTVEGTSNPNLYWYRQAAGRGLQLLFYSVGIGQISSEVPQNLSASRPQDRQFILSSKKLLLSDSGFYLCAWSRHINQPQHFGDGTRLSIL.

This chain joins TRBV7-9 and TRBJ1-5; D is uncertain. The CDR3 is 15 amino acids. Germline V lookup: CDR1 SEHNR, CDR2 FQNEAQ (reference sequence). Trimming took off 4 bases at V and 3 bases at J, with 13 bases between the two ends. CDR3 amino acids: CASSSARYDNQPQHF. The CDR3 DNA follows: TGTGCCAGCAGCTCCGCGAGGTACGACAATCAGCCCCAGCATTTT.

V usage is TRBV27 and J usage is TRBJ1-2; 7 nucleotides align to TRBD1. The CDR3 is made up of 15 amino acids. V shed 0 bases and J 7 bases; nucleotides not matched to a gene: 8. Germline lookup yields CDR1 MNHEY and CDR2 SMNVEV (reference sequence). In DNA, the CDR3 is TGTGCCAGCAGTTTATCCGTCGAGGGGGCGGGTGGCTACACCTTC. Translating it yields CASSLSVEGAGGYTF.

The gene calls are TRBV5-1 and TRBJ2-2; tentatively, D is TRBD1 or TRBD2 (5 bases each). This CDR3 comprises 16 residues. The germline CDR1 and CDR2 sequences are SGHRS and YFSETQ. Trimming shortened V by 4 bases and J by 2 bases, and 15 bases separated the two germline ends. The CDR3 region is CASSPLGAPNTGELFF. In DNA form, the CDR3 reads TGCGCCAGCAGCCCTCTCGGGGCCCCTAACACCGGGGAGCTGTTTTTT.

V usage is TRBV4-1 and J usage is TRBJ2-1; D could derive from TRBD1 or TRBD2 (6 bases each). CDR3 length equals 14 residues. Trimming stripped 2 bases from V and 6 bases from J, with 11 bases between. Looked up from germline, CDR1 is MGHRA and CDR2 is YSYEKL. CDR3 sequence (DNA): TGCGCCAGCAGCCAACCGGGGGCACCCAATGAGCAGTTCTTC. Its translation is CASSQPGAPNEQFF.

The rearrangement joins TRBV6-5 to TRBJ2-2; 9 nucleotides match TRBD2. The trim removed 8 bases at V and 1 base at J, leaving 5 bases unmatched. Germline V gives CDR1 MNHEY, CDR2 SVGAGI. The CDR3 runs to 15 residues. The CDR3 sequence: CASSRLAVNTGELFF. The CDR3 DNA sequence: TGTGCCAGCTCCCGACTAGCGGTGAACACCGGGGAGCTGTTTTTT.

The gene calls are TRBV29-1 and TRBJ2-5, with 9 positions matching TRBD1. The DNA end favors TRBJ2-7, so the J call may be wrong. The CDR3 consists of 14 residues. Germline V gene data show CDR1 as SQVTM and CDR2 as ANQGSEA. The CDR3 here is CSARDRVQTSEQYF. CDR3 DNA sequence: TGCAGTGCTAGGGACAGGGTGCAAACGAGCGAGCAGTACTTC.

This clone has just a few counts. V gene TRBV5-1 combines with J gene TRBJ2-5; 7 nucleotides line up with TRBD1. V dropped 3 bases and J dropped 1; count of bases not matched to a gene: 3. Per germline, CDR1 SGHRS and CDR2 YFSETQ. The CDR3 length is 14 residues. CDR3 sequence reads: CASSSGQLQETQYF. The CDR3, as DNA: TGCGCCAGCAGCTCGGGACAGCTCCAAGAGACCCAGTACTTC.

The V gene is TRBV7-3, the J gene TRBJ2-6; D uncertain. The V gene lost 7 bases and the J gene lost 0 bases, with 4 bases spanning the gap. The CDR3 consists of 13 residues. In germline, CDR1 is SGHTA, CDR2 FQGTGA. The CDR3 region has the DNA TGTGCCAGCAAAAGCTCTGGGGCCAACGTCCTGACTTTC. Translation gives CASKSSGANVLTF.

This clone was detected only a few times. Written as DNA, the CDR3 is TGCAGCGCTATGACAGGGCGACACTCTGGGGCCAACGTCCTGACTTTC. As protein: CSAMTGRHSGANVLTF. The J gene is TRBJ2-6, the V gene TRBV29-1; 7 bases map to TRBD1. CDR3 length: 16 amino acids. V gave up 7 bases and J gave up 0 bases; unmatched junction bases: 9. Germline V CDR1 and CDR2: SQVTM, ANQGSEA.

The V call is TRBV27, the J call TRBJ2-3; 9 bases line up with TRBD1. This CDR3 is 13 amino acids long. Losses at the gene ends were 7 bases for V and 6 bases for J; bases not matched to a gene: 5. Germline V gene lookup returns CDR1 MNHEY and CDR2 SMNVEV (reference sequence). The CDR3 DNA reads as TGTGCCAGCACCGGGACAGGGAAGGATACGCAGTATTTT. This gives the protein CASTGTGKDTQYF.